Listed below are T cell receptor beta chains from one sample, sequenced in a study of cytomegalovirus exposure and HLA in healthy donors. The repertoire was sequenced with immunoSEQ multiplex PCR; TCRdb's copy has only in-frame clones and lacks some. The top ten hold around 4.8% of the sample, which has 150,000 to 200,000 clones, about four fifths seen once. The sample comprised PBMCs. These receptors were obtained from a man younger than 30 in good health and CMV-seronegative. The CDR3 runs from the conserved cysteine through the conserved F or W. A D gene is named only where the DNA matches it firmly. Only part of the rows carry a size: once, few, many, or a class if the clone is expanded.

V gene,clone size,D gene,CDR3 length,J gene,CDR3 protein,CDR3 DNA
TRBV6-1,-,TRBD1,14,TRBJ1-5,CASSEQGANQPQHF,TGTGCCAGCAGTGAACAGGGGGCGAATCAGCCCCAGCATTTT
TRBV6-6,few,TRBD1,14,TRBJ2-7,CASSYSYRGYEQYF,TGTGCCAGCAGTTACTCGTACAGGGGATACGAGCAGTACTTC
TRBV7-6,-,-,14,TRBJ2-7,CASSLAPSGSEQYF,TGTGCCAGCAGCTTAGCGCCCTCGGGGTCTGAGCAGTACTTC
TRBV19,-,TRBD2,15,TRBJ2-7,CASSLGLAGSYEQYF,TGTGCCAGTAGTCTCGGACTAGCGGGAAGTTACGAGCAGTACTTC
TRBV2,-,-,14,TRBJ1-5,CASSVGQTNQPQHF,TGTGCCAGCAGTGTAGGACAGACCAATCAGCCCCAGCATTTT
TRBV9,-,-,12,TRBJ2-3,CASSVAADTQYF,TGTGCCAGCAGCGTAGCAGCAGATACGCAGTATTTT
TRBV27,-,-,14,TRBJ2-7,CASSVSSATYEQYF,TGTGCCAGCAGTGTATCTAGCGCCACCTACGAGCAGTACTTC
TRBV7-9,-,-,16,TRBJ2-5,CASSLGGGAAQETQYF,TGTGCCAGCAGCTTAGGAGGCGGGGCAGCCCAAGAGACCCAGTACTTC
TRBV27,-,TRBD1,15,TRBJ1-2,CASSRDSPGNYGYTF,TGTGCCAGCAGTAGGGACAGCCCAGGAAACTATGGCTACACCTTC
TRBV4-2,-,-,15,TRBJ1-5,CASSQDGREWEPQHF,TGTGCCAGCAGCCAAGATGGGAGGGAATGGGAGCCCCAGCATTTT
TRBV7-9,-,-,16,TRBJ2-7,CASSLSAGRGNYEQYF,TGTGCCAGCAGCTTATCCGCGGGTCGGGGGAATTACGAGCAGTACTTC
TRBV5-1,-,TRBD2,15,TRBJ2-3,CASSLLSGGADTQYF,TGCGCCAGCAGCTTGTTGAGCGGGGGGGCAGATACGCAGTATTTT
TRBV4-1,-,-,14,TRBJ1-5,CASSTPSTEQPQHF,TGCGCCAGCAGCACACCCTCCACAGAACAGCCCCAGCATTTT
TRBV28,-,-,12,TRBJ2-1,CASSLVNNEQFF,TGTGCCAGCAGTTTAGTTAACAATGAGCAGTTCTTC
TRBV27,-,-,14,TRBJ2-7,CASSANRDFYEQYF,TGTGCCAGCAGTGCAAACCGGGACTTCTACGAGCAGTACTTC
TRBV2,-,-,17,TRBJ2-4,CASSERAGAWPKNIQYF,TGTGCCAGCAGTGAAAGGGCGGGGGCTTGGCCCAAAAACATTCAGTACTTC
TRBV6-6,once,TRBD2,16,TRBJ2-1,CASSPRPSGGDNEQFF,TGTGCCAGCAGTCCTCGGCCTAGCGGGGGGGACAATGAGCAGTTCTTC
TRBV30,-,TRBD1,15,TRBJ2-7,CAWRPWGQGFYEQYF,TGTGCCTGGAGACCTTGGGGACAGGGATTCTACGAGCAGTACTTC
TRBV7-2,-,TRBD2,16,TRBJ2-3,CASSLNAGLGTDTQYF,TGTGCCAGCAGCTTAAACGCGGGACTAGGGACAGATACGCAGTATTTT
TRBV7-3,once,-,13,TRBJ2-5,CASSLTDGETQYF,TGTGCCAGCAGCTTAACCGACGGGGAGACCCAGTACTTC
TRBV9,-,-,16,TRBJ2-1,CASSAPRGSSYNEQFF,TGTGCCAGCAGCGCCCCGCGGGGAAGCTCCTACAATGAGCAGTTCTTC
TRBV11-1,-,TRBD1,14,TRBJ2-3,CASSLDRVSDTQYF,TGTGCCAGCAGCCTTGACAGGGTTTCAGATACGCAGTATTTT
TRBV4-1,large,-,16,TRBJ1-1,CASSQGPQDGNTEAFF,TGCGCCAGCAGCCAAGGTCCGCAGGATGGAAATACTGAAGCTTTCTTT
TRBV28,-,TRBD1,16,TRBJ1-4,CASRPDRGRWDEKLFF,TGTGCCAGCAGGCCGGACAGGGGGCGCTGGGATGAAAAACTGTTTTTT
TRBV15,-,TRBD2,18,TRBJ2-5,CATSRGLAGGPLQETQYF,TGTGCCACCAGCAGGGGACTAGCGGGAGGGCCACTACAAGAGACCCAGTACTTC
TRBV10-3,-,TRBD1,15,TRBJ2-7,CAISIPRQGVYEQYF,TGTGCCATCAGTATCCCCAGACAGGGCGTATACGAGCAGTACTTC